This T cell receptor (beta chain) appears in the sequencing data of a study of radiotherapy plus CTLA-4 blockade in lung cancer. Study outcomes and limitations: It was early blood T cell clone dynamics, with interferon-beta, that reportedly best predicted response. Radiotherapy was combined with ipilimumab, and tumor-derived TCR clones then expanded in blood.

To note about this clone: Its matching antigen is unknown.

Clones were read by immunoSEQ multiplex PCR, and TCRdb kept only the in-frame ones, dropping some. This sample has tens of thousands of clones; 79% occur once, and the top ten carry about 10%. Ipilimumab CTLA-4 blockade and focal radiation were given to patients with chemo-refractory metastatic non-small-cell lung cancer. CDR1 is MNHNY, CDR2 SVGAGI, per germline (reference sequence). This CDR3 spans 15 amino acids. V shed 7 bases and J 0 bases; nucleotides not matched to a gene: 3. The chain joins TRBV6-6 to TRBJ2-5; 12 bases fit TRBD2. The specimen was peripheral blood, collected from a patient treated with radiotherapy plus ipilimumab. The TCR sequence derives from a human donor with non-small cell lung cancer who had a complete response to radiotherapy plus ipilimumab. This CDR3 reads CASNGLAGNQETQYF. The CDR3 DNA sequence: TGTGCCAGCAACGGACTAGCGGGAAACCAAGAGACCCAGTACTTC.